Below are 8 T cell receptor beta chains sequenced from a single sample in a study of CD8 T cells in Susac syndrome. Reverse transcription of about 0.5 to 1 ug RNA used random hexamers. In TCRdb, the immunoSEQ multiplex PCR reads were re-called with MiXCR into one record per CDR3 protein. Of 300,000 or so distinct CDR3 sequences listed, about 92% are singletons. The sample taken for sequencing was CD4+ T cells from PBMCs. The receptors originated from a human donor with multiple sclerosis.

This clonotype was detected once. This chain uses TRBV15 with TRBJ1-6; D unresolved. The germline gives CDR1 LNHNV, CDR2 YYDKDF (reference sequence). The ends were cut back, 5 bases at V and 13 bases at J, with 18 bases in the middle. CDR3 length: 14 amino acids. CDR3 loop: CATSRGSLPTPLHF. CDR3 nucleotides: TGTGCCACCAGCCGAGGCAGTCTCCCTACCCCCCTCCACTTT.

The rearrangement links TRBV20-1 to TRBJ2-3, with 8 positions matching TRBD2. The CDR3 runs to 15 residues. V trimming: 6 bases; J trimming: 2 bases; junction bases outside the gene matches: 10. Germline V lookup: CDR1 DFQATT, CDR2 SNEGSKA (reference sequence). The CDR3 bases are TGCAGTGCCCAACGGATTAGCGGGGACACAGATACGCAGTATTTT. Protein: CSAQRISGDTDTQYF.

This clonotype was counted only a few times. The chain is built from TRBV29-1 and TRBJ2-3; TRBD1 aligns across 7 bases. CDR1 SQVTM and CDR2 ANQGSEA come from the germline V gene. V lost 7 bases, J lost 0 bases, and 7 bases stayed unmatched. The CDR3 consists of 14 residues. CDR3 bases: TGCAGCGCATCACAGGGGAGTAGCACAGATACGCAGTATTTT. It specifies CSASQGSSTDTQYF.

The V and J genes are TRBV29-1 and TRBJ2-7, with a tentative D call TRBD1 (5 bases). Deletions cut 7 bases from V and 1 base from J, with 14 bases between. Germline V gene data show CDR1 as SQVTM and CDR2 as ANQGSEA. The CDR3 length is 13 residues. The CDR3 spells CSAGFQKSYEQYF. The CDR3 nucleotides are TGCAGCGCAGGGTTTCAAAAGTCCTACGAGCAGTACTTC.

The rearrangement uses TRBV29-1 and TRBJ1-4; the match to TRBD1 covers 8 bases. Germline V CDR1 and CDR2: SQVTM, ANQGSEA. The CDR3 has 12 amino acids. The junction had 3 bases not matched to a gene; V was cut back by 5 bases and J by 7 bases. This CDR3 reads CSVRGQGEKLFF. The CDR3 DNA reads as TGCAGCGTTAGAGGACAGGGTGAAAAACTGTTTTTT.

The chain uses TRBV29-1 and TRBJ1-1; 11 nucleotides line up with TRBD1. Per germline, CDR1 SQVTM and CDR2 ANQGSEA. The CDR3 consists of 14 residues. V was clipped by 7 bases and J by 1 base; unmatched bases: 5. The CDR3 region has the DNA TGCAGCGGGACAGGGGGCGCGGGGAACACTGAAGCTTTCTTT. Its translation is CSGTGGAGNTEAFF.

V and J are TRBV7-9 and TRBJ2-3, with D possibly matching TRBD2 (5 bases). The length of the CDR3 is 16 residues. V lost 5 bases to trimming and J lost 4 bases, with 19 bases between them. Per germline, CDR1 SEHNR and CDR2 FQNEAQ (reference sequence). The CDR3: CASSTRLPPTSDTQYF. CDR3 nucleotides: TGTGCCAGCAGCACCAGACTACCTCCTACATCAGATACGCAGTATTTT.

The CDR3 DNA reads TGTGCCAGCAGCGCTGACCGGTGGGCCACTGAAGCTTTCTTT. Amino acids: CASSADRWATEAFF. The V gene is TRBV7-9, the J gene TRBJ1-1; the D is unclear. Germline V gives CDR1 SEHNR, CDR2 FQNEAQ (reference sequence). The CDR3 is 14 residues long. V lost 5 bases to trimming and J lost 4 bases, with 14 bases between them.